Below, 20 T cell receptor beta chains from the same sample are listed, as sequenced in a study of blood T cell repertoires in COVID-19. Assay used: immunoSEQ multiplex PCR; TCRdb lists only in-frame clones, some missing. Of about 190,000 clones listed, approximately 91% are singletons. The source material was peripheral blood. The source of these receptors is a middle-aged woman who had recovered from COVID-19.

This rearrangement joins TRBV19 to TRBJ1-5; 8 bases map to TRBD1. The CDR3 contains 13 residues. Losses at the gene ends were 9 bases for V and 6 bases for J; bases not matched to a gene: 7. Germline CDR1 is LNHDA and CDR2 is SQIVND (reference sequence). CDR3 in amino acids: CASDRGRGQPQHF. CDR3 sequence (DNA): TGTGCCAGCGACAGGGGTAGGGGTCAGCCCCAGCATTTT.

As concerns this clone: A read error is possible here, since a much larger clone lies one base away. This sequence joins TRBV28 and TRBJ2-3; D gene uncertain. Germline V gene lookup returns CDR1 MDHEN and CDR2 SYDVKM. V shed 5 bases and J shed 0 bases, with 3 bases lying between them. This CDR3 has 12 residues. DNA of the CDR3: TGTGCCAGCAGTCCTAGCACAGATACGCAGTATTTT. Amino acid sequence: CASSPSTDTQYF.

DNA of the CDR3: TGTGCCAGCAGTGAAGAAGGGGCCAGGGGGCTTTTTGGCTACACCTTC. Its protein is CASSEEGARGLFGYTF. J is TRBJ1-2 and V is TRBV6-1; 8 bases are a match to TRBD1. The V and J ends lost 1 base and 7 bases, in that order; junction bases with no gene match: 11. Per germline, CDR1 MNHNS and CDR2 SASEGT. The CDR3 spans 16 residues.

The DNA of the CDR3 is TGCGCCAGCAGCTTGTGGGCTAGCGGATACAATGAGCAGTTCTTC. This codes for CASSLWASGYNEQFF. The V and J genes are TRBV5-1 and TRBJ2-1; 7 bases are a match to TRBD2. Germline V gene lookup returns CDR1 SGHRS and CDR2 YFSETQ. CDR3 size: 15 residues. V was clipped by 1 base and J by 4 bases; unmatched bases: 5.

This chain uses TRBV24-1 with TRBJ1-2; D remains unclear. Germline assignment: CDR1 KGHDR and CDR2 SFDVKD. The CDR3 runs to 13 residues. V lost 4 bases to trimming and J lost 2 bases, with 7 bases between them. The CDR3 DNA is TGTGCCACCAGTGACCCGCTAAACTATGGCTACACCTTC. It translates to CATSDPLNYGYTF.

The chain uses TRBV19 and TRBJ2-2; D not certain. Trimming removed 6 bases at V and 0 bases at J, with 20 bases between. The CDR3 extends over 18 amino acids. From germline, CDR1 is LNHDA and CDR2 SQIVND (reference sequence). CDR3 in amino acids: CASSSTMGTQANTGELFF. The CDR3 DNA follows: TGTGCCAGTAGCTCGACGATGGGCACCCAAGCGAACACCGGGGAGCTGTTTTTT.

The chain couples TRBV19 to TRBJ1-2; 7 positions agree with TRBD1. The CDR3 extends over 15 amino acids. CDR1 is LNHDA, CDR2 SQIVND, per germline (reference sequence). V lost 0 bases and J lost 4; bases outside the gene matches: 5. CDR3 sequence reads: CASSIERTGSYGYTF. The CDR3, as DNA: TGTGCCAGTAGTATAGAGAGGACAGGCAGCTATGGCTACACCTTC.

The chain uses TRBV10-3 and TRBJ1-2, with 8 nucleotides matching TRBD1. The CDR3 runs to 17 residues. The V and J ends lost 4 bases and 0 bases, in that order; junction bases with no gene match: 10. CDR1 is ENHRY and CDR2 is SYGVKD in the germline V gene. The CDR3 region has the DNA TGTGCCATCAGTGGGGCAGGGGGCGTGATAGCTAACTATGGCTACACCTTC. It is translated as CAISGAGGVIANYGYTF.

This chain links TRBV20-1 with TRBJ1-5; D gene ambiguous. Per the germline V gene, CDR1 is DFQATT and CDR2 is SNEGSKA (reference sequence). The CDR3 spans 15 residues. Deletions cut 3 bases from V and 2 bases from J, with 14 bases between. In nucleotides, the CDR3 is TGCAGTGCTAGTCTCACCTCCGGGGGCAATCAGCCCCAGCATTTT. Translation gives CSASLTSGGNQPQHF.

This clone was detected a few times. The V and J genes are TRBV6-5 and TRBJ2-1; 7 bases line up with TRBD2. J lost 1 base, V lost 2 bases, and 5 bases had no gene match. The CDR3 loop spans 16 amino acids. Per the germline V gene, CDR1 is MNHEY and CDR2 is SVGAGI. CDR3 nucleotide sequence: TGTGCCAGCAGTTACGAAGTTAGCGGGTCCTACAATGAGCAGTTCTTC. Translated, it gives CASSYEVSGSYNEQFF.

The chain couples TRBV25-1 to TRBJ2-7; TRBD1 is a possible D gene (6 bases). Germline-derived CDR1 and CDR2 are MGHDK and SYGVNS. The ends were cut back, 2 bases at V and 2 bases at J, with 13 bases in the middle. The CDR3 is 15 residues long. The CDR3 nucleotides read TGTGCCAGCAGTGAAACAGGGTTACCCGCCTACGAGCAGTACTTC. Residues: CASSETGLPAYEQYF.

CDR3 protein: CASSGLAGGTDTQYF. CDR3 in DNA: TGCGCCAGCAGCGGGCTAGCGGGAGGCACAGATACGCAGTATTTT. The J gene is TRBJ2-3, the V gene TRBV5-1, with TRBD2 matching 10 bases. The CDR3 is 15 residues long. Trimming removed 4 bases from V and 1 base from J; junction bases left unmatched: 3. Germline CDR1 SGHRS, CDR2 YFSETQ.

V gene TRBV6-1 combines with J gene TRBJ1-6; TRBD1 aligns across 8 bases. The CDR3 is 18 residues long. Per germline, CDR1 MNHNS and CDR2 SASEGT. V trimming: 2 bases; J trimming: 8 bases; junction bases outside the gene matches: 14. This CDR3 reads CASSEFPRVTGEDSPLHF. DNA for the CDR3: TGTGCCAGCAGTGAATTCCCCCGCGTGACAGGGGAAGATTCACCCCTCCACTTT.

This chain uses TRBV19 with TRBJ1-6; D possibly corresponds to TRBD1 (5 bases). V lost 5 bases and J 7 bases, leaving 21 bases between the germline ends. This CDR3 comprises 17 residues. The germline V gene has CDR1 LNHDA and CDR2 SQIVND (reference sequence). CDR3 nucleotide sequence: TGTGCCAGTAGTGACTACGGGACTCCGGTGGGGAATTCACCCCTCCACTTT. It translates to CASSDYGTPVGNSPLHF.

The chain joins TRBV7-9 to TRBJ1-1, with D hard to call. Germline CDR1 SEHNR, CDR2 FQNEAQ (reference sequence). The germline V and J ends were trimmed by 3 bases and 2 bases, with 13 bases remaining between them. This CDR3 region has 15 residues. The CDR3 region has the DNA TGTGCCAGCAGCTTGGGGTATACGGGAAACACTGAAGCTTTCTTT. Translation gives CASSLGYTGNTEAFF.

The chain couples TRBV7-9 to TRBJ1-2, with D uncertain. CDR3 length: 15 residues. Germline CDR1 is SEHNR and CDR2 is FQNEAQ (reference sequence). Trimming removed 1 base at V and 0 bases at J, with 9 bases between. In DNA form, the CDR3 reads TGTGCCAGCAGCTTAGTTCCCGGAGCTAACTATGGCTACACCTTC. This translates into CASSLVPGANYGYTF.

This chain uses TRBV6-2 or TRBV6-3 with TRBJ2-3, with TRBD2 identical over 10 bases. Per germline, CDR1 MNHEY and CDR2 SVGEGT. The CDR3 loop spans 16 amino acids. The junction had 5 bases not matched to a gene; V was cut back by 0 bases and J by 5 bases. The DNA of the CDR3 is TGTGCCAGCAGTTACTCAGGGCTAGCGGGAGAAGATACGCAGTATTTT. Translated: CASSYSGLAGEDTQYF.

The chain has TRBV4-1 and TRBJ2-1; 10 bases align to TRBD2. J was trimmed by 5 bases and V by 0 bases; bases with no gene match: 4. Looked up from germline, CDR1 is MGHRA and CDR2 is YSYEKL. The CDR3 sequence is 16 residues long. CDR3 region: CASSQDKLAGHNEQFF. Written as DNA, the CDR3 is TGCGCCAGCAGCCAAGATAAACTAGCGGGACACAATGAGCAGTTCTTC.

This chain uses TRBV19 with TRBJ2-7; the D gene is possibly TRBD1 (7 bases). Germline CDR1 reads LNHDA; CDR2 reads SQIVND (reference sequence). CDR3 length: 16 amino acids. V shed 3 bases and J shed 4 bases, with 19 bases lying between them. The chain's CDR3 is CASSISTGDSFYEQYF. The CDR3 DNA follows: TGTGCCAGTAGTATTAGTACAGGGGACTCCTTTTACGAGCAGTACTTC.

As DNA, the CDR3 is TGTGCCAGCAGTCCGATACTAGCGGGAGAGAACAATGAGCAGTTCTTC. Translation: CASSPILAGENNEQFF. The gene calls are TRBV2 and TRBJ2-1; TRBD2 matches at 11 bases. Per the germline V gene, CDR1 is SNHLY and CDR2 is FYNNEI. V lost 5 bases to trimming and J lost 5 bases; unmatched junction nucleotides: 8. The CDR3 totals 16 residues.